This T cell receptor (beta chain) was obtained from a study of CD8 T cell repertoires and HIV-1 epitope variants. Whole-study context: T cells were stimulated with Twenty-five Gag and Nef peptides separately.

J lost 2 bases, V lost 5 bases, and 23 bases had no gene match. The CDR3 runs to 21 residues. Germline V gene data show CDR1 as SSHAT and CDR2 as FNYEAQ (reference sequence). This clone was detected a few times. What it binds is not known. Some clones are missing from TCRdb's copy, which holds only in-frame ones; the method was immunoSEQ multiplex PCR. Here the sample spans about 4,900 clones, around 66% being singletons. The chain uses TRBV7-7 and TRBJ1-5, with 8 bases that match TRBD1. Input material: cultured CD8+ T cells derived from PBMCs. This TCR derives from a male donor with HIV. The CDR3 DNA reads as TGTGCCAGCAGCGTAGGCTGCCCAGCAAGGACAGGGCTTTCGGGCAATCAGCCCCAGCATTTT. It codes for CASSVGCPARTGLSGNQPQHF.